Listed here are 26 T cell receptor beta chains from one sample, sequenced in a study of beta chain features in type 1 diabetes. The whole isolated RNA underwent reverse transcription, so sequencing captured expressed TCRB transcripts. Here immunoSEQ multiplex PCR was the method, and the copy in TCRdb shows in-frame clones only, minus some. The sample gives about 160,000 clones, around 8.5% of which show up once; about 0.6% is in the top ten. The sequenced material came from central memory CD4+ T cells from blood. Receptors originate from a man aged 18 to 29 in good health.

J is TRBJ2-3 and V is TRBV7-9; D perhaps matches TRBD1 (7 bases). V was trimmed by 5 bases and J by 0 bases, leaving 12 bases between them. CDR3 length: 15 amino acids. The V gene's germline CDR1 is SEHNR and CDR2 FQNEAQ (reference sequence). CDR3 nucleotides: TGTGCCAGCAGCCCGACAGGGACTAGCACAGATACGCAGTATTTT. It is translated as CASSPTGTSTDTQYF.

The chain recombines TRBV7-3 with TRBJ1-1; TRBD1 matches 8 bases. The CDR3 runs 15 residues. Germline CDR1 SGHTA, CDR2 FQGTGA. V shed 5 bases, J shed 6 bases, and the junction held 11 bases outside the gene matches. The chain's CDR3 is CASSRDRGAGSEAFF. The CDR3 region has the DNA TGTGCCAGCAGCAGAGACAGGGGCGCTGGATCTGAAGCTTTCTTT.

The chain joins TRBV9 to TRBJ2-1, with D possibly matching TRBD2 (5 bases). The ends were cut back, 0 bases at V and 4 bases at J, with 11 bases in the middle. This CDR3 contains 15 residues. In germline, CDR1 is SGDLS, CDR2 YYNGEE. CDR3 loop: CASSVDEGVYNEQFF. CDR3 in DNA: TGTGCCAGCAGCGTAGACGAGGGCGTGTACAATGAGCAGTTCTTC.

This clone was found a few times. The chain uses TRBV5-1 and TRBJ2-5; TRBD2 matches 12 bases. Losses at the gene ends were 0 bases for V and 7 bases for J; bases not matched to a gene: 7. Germline assignment: CDR1 SGHRS and CDR2 YFSETQ. CDR3 length: 16 residues. CDR3 in amino acids: CASSLAASGRARTQYF. The DNA for the CDR3 is TGCGCCAGCAGCTTGGCGGCTAGCGGGAGGGCAAGGACCCAGTACTTC.

This clone was observed a handful of times. This rearrangement joins TRBV4-1 to TRBJ1-1; perhaps TRBD1 as D (5 bases). CDR3 length: 13 residues. Deletions cut 8 bases from V and 1 base from J, with 11 bases between. In germline, CDR1 is MGHRA, CDR2 YSYEKL. CDR3 sequence reads: CASPQGQNTEAFF. Here the CDR3 DNA reads TGCGCCAGCCCCCAAGGACAGAACACTGAAGCTTTCTTT.

The chain recombines TRBV7-2 with TRBJ2-5; TRBD2 is a possible D gene (5 bases). Germline V gene lookup returns CDR1 SGHTA and CDR2 FQGNSA. V shed 3 bases and J shed 4 bases, with 9 bases lying between them. This CDR3 is 13 amino acids long. Written as DNA, the CDR3 is TGTGCCAGCAGCTTTGTGAGGGTAGAGACCCAGTACTTC. Protein product: CASSFVRVETQYF.

The chain is built from TRBV11-3 and TRBJ2-1; TRBD2 matches at 14 bases. CDR3 length equals 17 residues. V dropped 5 bases and J dropped 0; count of bases not matched to a gene: 3. Germline CDR1 reads SGHNT; CDR2 reads YENEEA. The CDR3 DNA follows: TGTGCCAGCAGCCCCGGACTAGCGGGGGGCTCCTACAATGAGCAGTTCTTC. It codes for CASSPGLAGGSYNEQFF.

Only a few counts were recorded for this clone. This chain uses TRBV2 with TRBJ1-1; D gene uncertain. From germline, CDR1 is SNHLY and CDR2 FYNNEI. The CDR3 length is 11 residues. Trimming shortened V by 1 base and J by 11 bases, and 8 bases separated the two germline ends. In DNA, the CDR3 is TGTGCCAGCAGTGAAGTCAGAATGGCTTTCTTT. Its translation: CASSEVRMAFF.

Only a few counts were recorded for this clone. The chain combines TRBV5-4 with TRBJ2-3, with D perhaps matching TRBD2 (7 bases). The CDR3 sequence is 16 residues long. Germline V gene sequence: CDR1 SGHNT, CDR2 YYREEE (reference sequence). Trimming removed 0 bases at V and 2 bases at J, with 13 bases between. The CDR3 DNA follows: TGTGCCAGCAGCTTGGCCCTAGGGGGGGACACAGATACGCAGTATTTT. Its protein product is CASSLALGGDTDTQYF.

The chain combines TRBV18 with TRBJ2-3; D unclear. V lost 3 bases, J lost 1 base, and 14 bases lay in between. CDR3 length equals 16 residues. The germline gives CDR1 KGHSH, CDR2 LQKENI. This CDR3 reads CASSPRQASGTDTQYF. The CDR3 bases are TGTGCCAGCTCACCCCGCCAGGCCTCCGGCACAGATACGCAGTATTTT.

This clone was counted a few times. The chain employs TRBV7-9 and TRBJ1-2; 9 bases fit TRBD1. Germline loops: CDR1 SEHNR, CDR2 FQNEAQ (reference sequence). The CDR3 totals 14 residues. J lost 6 bases, V lost 0 bases, and 2 bases had no gene match. The CDR3 sequence: CASSLAGTGHGYTF. CDR3 DNA sequence: TGTGCCAGCAGCTTAGCAGGGACAGGGCATGGCTACACCTTC.

This clone has just a few counts. The rearrangement uses TRBV10-3 and TRBJ1-5, with 7 bases lining up with TRBD1. The CDR3 spans 14 residues. The V gene end was trimmed by 3 bases and the J gene end by 6 bases; junction bases not matched to a gene: 5. CDR1 is ENHRY and CDR2 is SYGVKD in the germline V gene. The DNA for the CDR3 is TGTGCCATCAGTGATTCGACAGGGCGTCAGCCCCAGCATTTT. It yields the protein CAISDSTGRQPQHF.

This clone was counted between two and nine times. The chain has TRBV14 and TRBJ1-1; TRBD1 is a possible D gene (5 bases). Trimming removed 4 bases at V and 5 bases at J, with 14 bases between. Germline CDR1 and CDR2: SGHDN and FVKESK. The CDR3 totals 14 residues. CDR3 coding DNA: TGTGCCAGCAGCCGTCGGGGGGAGGGGACTGAAGCTTTCTTT. It codes for CASSRRGEGTEAFF.

This clone has only a few counts. The gene calls are TRBV30 and TRBJ2-3; D possibly corresponds to TRBD2 (6 bases). The CDR3 sequence is 14 residues long. CDR1 and CDR2 from the germline V gene are GTSNPN and SVGIG (reference sequence). Trimming removed 0 bases from V and 5 bases from J, with 12 bases in between. The CDR3 bases are TGTGCCTGGAGTGTAATGGGTAGCGGAGATACGCAGTATTTT. It codes for CAWSVMGSGDTQYF.

Comment on this clone: Relative to the germline gene, one junction end is altered; a read error may explain this. The chain has TRBV9 and TRBJ2-5, with D perhaps matching TRBD2 (6 bases). The CDR3 consists of 16 residues. Germline lookup yields CDR1 SGDLS and CDR2 YYNGEE. The CDR3 DNA sequence: TGTGCCAGCAGCGCCTCGCCGCGGGACCTTCAAGAGAGCCAGTACTTC. Its translation: CASSASPRDLQESQYF.

V is TRBV7-4 and J is TRBJ2-5; D might be TRBD2 (5 bases). The CDR3 extends over 14 amino acids. Trimming took off 5 bases at V and 4 bases at J, with 14 bases between the two ends. Germline-derived CDR1 and CDR2 are SGHVT and SQSDAQ. The CDR3 protein is CASSILESIETQYF. The CDR3 bases are TGTGCCAGCAGCATACTAGAATCGATAGAGACCCAGTACTTC.

This clone showed up just a few times. The gene calls are TRBV11-2 and TRBJ2-7, with D tentatively TRBD2 (5 bases). This CDR3 comprises 15 residues. Germline V gene sequence: CDR1 SGHAT, CDR2 FQNNGV. With 2 bases removed from V and 4 bases from J, the gap between germline ends came to 15 bases. Here the CDR3 DNA reads TGTGCCAGCAGCTTATTCGGCGGGCAGGATTACGAGCAGTACTTC. This sequence encodes CASSLFGGQDYEQYF.

The genes are TRBV29-1 and TRBJ2-5; 11 nucleotides match TRBD1. Judging by the DNA end, TRBJ2-7 fits better; the J call may be wrong. This CDR3 comprises 15 residues. In germline, CDR1 is SQVTM, CDR2 ANQGSEA. The CDR3 DNA follows: TGCAGCGTGAGGGGATGGGGACAGGGGGGCGACGAGCAGTACTTC. Translation gives CSVRGWGQGGDEQYF.

This clone came up many times. The chain employs TRBV28 and TRBJ2-2; maybe TRBD2 (7 bases). The germline CDR1 and CDR2 sequences are MDHEN and SYDVKM. CDR3 length: 16 amino acids. V was pared by 3 bases and J by 6 bases, with 17 bases between. The DNA for the CDR3 is TGTGCCAGCAGTTTGGAGCAGGGGACTATTCCCGGGGAGCTGTTTTTT. It specifies CASSLEQGTIPGELFF.

This clone was seen ten or more times. Other DNA sequences in this sample translate to the same CDR3. CDR3 in DNA: TGTGCCAGCAGCCTGTCCTACGAGCAGTACTTC. It codes for CASSLSYEQYF. The V call is TRBV7-9, the J call TRBJ2-7; D gene uncertain. Per the germline V gene, CDR1 is SEHNR and CDR2 is FQNEAQ (reference sequence). V was cut by 5 bases and J by 1 base, with 3 bases left in between. The CDR3 contains 11 residues.

This chain connects TRBV12-1 to TRBJ1-1; the listed D gene, TRBD1, was not tested against the DNA. TRBV12-1 is flagged as a pseudogene. The CDR3 length is 12 residues. This CDR3 reads CASSLRGTEAFF. The CDR3, as DNA: TGTGCCAGCAGCTTACGAGGGACAGAAGCTTTCTTT.

DNA for the CDR3: TGTGCCACCAGCCCTACGGGACAGACCTACGAGCAGTACTTC. Encoded protein: CATSPTGQTYEQYF. The V call is TRBV15, the J call TRBJ2-7; 7 bases are a match to TRBD1. The CDR3 consists of 14 residues. The V gene's germline CDR1 is LNHNV and CDR2 YYDKDF (reference sequence). J gave up 2 bases and V 5 bases, and 6 bases lay outside the gene matches. The whole variable domain, remainder taken from reference TRBV15 and TRBJ2-7, is DAMVIQNPRYQVTQFGKPVTLSCSQTLNHNVMYWYQQKSSQAPKLLFHYYDKDFNNEADTPDNFQSRRPNTSFCFLDIRSPGLGDTAMYLCATSPTGQTYEQYFGPGTRLTVT.

This clone was observed a few times. The V gene is TRBV6-1, the J gene TRBJ2-7; TRBD2 matches 14 bases. The CDR3 totals 17 residues. The ends lost 0 bases at V and 2 bases at J; junction bases unmatched: 3. Germline-derived CDR1 and CDR2 are MNHNS and SASEGT. The CDR3 nucleotides read TGTGCCAGCAGTGAAGCCCTGACTAGCGGGGGGGCCTACGAGCAGTACTTC. Amino acid sequence: CASSEALTSGGAYEQYF.

This clone was counted a few times. This chain uses TRBV7-2 with TRBJ1-4, with D possibly TRBD1 on 6 matching bases. The CDR3 has 15 residues. The V end was cut by 2 bases, the J end by 4 bases, with 11 bases between. The germline V gene encodes CDR1 SGHTA and CDR2 FQGNSA. This CDR3 reads CASSLSGTINEKLFF. The DNA for the CDR3 is TGTGCCAGCAGCTTAAGCGGGACAATTAATGAAAAACTGTTTTTT.

This clone was observed a few times. This chain uses TRBV28 with TRBJ2-7, with TRBD1 identical over 8 bases. V dropped 7 bases and J dropped 3; count of bases not matched to a gene: 2. This CDR3 is built from 12 residues. CDR1 is MDHEN, CDR2 SYDVKM, per germline. The CDR3 is CASKTGDYEQYF. The CDR3 bases are TGTGCCAGCAAGACAGGGGACTACGAGCAGTACTTC.

The rearrangement joins TRBV19 to TRBJ2-3; 7 bases are shared with TRBD2. CDR1 and CDR2 from the germline V gene are LNHDA and SQIVND (reference sequence). This CDR3 contains 12 residues. V was clipped by 7 bases and J by 11 bases; unmatched bases: 9. In nucleotides, the CDR3 is TGTGCCAGTACCCCAATTCCGGGAGGGCAGTATTTT. Amino acid sequence: CASTPIPGGQYF. Together with reference TRBV19 and TRBJ2-3, the CDR3 gives the full variable domain: DGGITQSPKYLFRKEGQNVTLSCEQNLNHDAMYWYRQDPGQGLRLIYYSQIVNDFQKGDIAEGYSVSREKKESFPLTVTSAQKNPTAFYLCASTPIPGGQYFGPGTRLTVL.